This T cell receptor beta chain was found in a study of blood T cell repertoires in COVID-19. Overall study context: Samples taken during acute and convalescent COVID-19 were collected in the United States, Italy and Spain. Nucleic acid was either cDNA or gDNA, and it came from T cells, B-cell-depleted T cells, or PBMCs.

The CDR3 length is 14 residues. Germline V gene lookup returns CDR1 MNHEY and CDR2 SVGAGI. V shed 6 bases, J shed 3 bases, and the junction held 5 bases outside the gene matches. In the authors' methods: Amplification of reference gene primers was used by the study to estimate nucleated cell counts. Profiling relied on immunoSEQ multiplex PCR, and the TCRdb table lists in-frame clones only, not all of them. V, J and clone size were drawn from that table, and D and trimming were deduced from the DNA. The table lists under 200,000 clones, about 85% of them singletons. The table lists this clone with a few counts.

This TCR came from a man aged 55-75 years with active or convalescent COVID-19. This sequence joins TRBV6-5 and TRBJ1-2; 9 nucleotides line up with TRBD1. Input material: peripheral blood. This chain's CDR3 is CASSPGQGHYGYTF. The CDR3 bases are TGTGCCAGCAGCCCCGGACAGGGGCACTATGGCTACACCTTC.